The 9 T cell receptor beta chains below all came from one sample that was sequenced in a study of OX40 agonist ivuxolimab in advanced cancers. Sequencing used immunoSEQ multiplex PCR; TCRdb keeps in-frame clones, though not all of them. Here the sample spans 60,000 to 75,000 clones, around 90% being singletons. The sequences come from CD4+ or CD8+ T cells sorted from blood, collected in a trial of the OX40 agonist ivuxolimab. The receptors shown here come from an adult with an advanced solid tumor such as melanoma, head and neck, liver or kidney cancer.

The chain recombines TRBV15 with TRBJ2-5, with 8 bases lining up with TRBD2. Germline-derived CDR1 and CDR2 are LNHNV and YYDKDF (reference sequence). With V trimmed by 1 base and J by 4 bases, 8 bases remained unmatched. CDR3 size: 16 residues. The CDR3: CATSRGSGGVGETQYF. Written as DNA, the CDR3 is TGTGCCACCAGCAGAGGGTCGGGAGGGGTAGGAGAGACCCAGTACTTC.

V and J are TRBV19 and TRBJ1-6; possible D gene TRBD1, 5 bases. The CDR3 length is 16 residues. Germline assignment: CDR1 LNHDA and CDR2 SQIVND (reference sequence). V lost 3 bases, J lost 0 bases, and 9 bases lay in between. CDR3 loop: CASSIPGSSYNSPLHF. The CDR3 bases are TGTGCCAGTAGTATCCCAGGGAGCTCCTATAATTCACCCCTCCACTTT.

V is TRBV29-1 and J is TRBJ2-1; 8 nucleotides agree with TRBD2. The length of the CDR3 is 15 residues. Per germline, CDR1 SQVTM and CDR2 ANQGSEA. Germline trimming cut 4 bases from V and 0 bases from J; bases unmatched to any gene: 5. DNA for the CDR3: TGCAGCGTTGTTGTAGCGGGGAACTCCTACAATGAGCAGTTCTTC. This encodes CSVVVAGNSYNEQFF.

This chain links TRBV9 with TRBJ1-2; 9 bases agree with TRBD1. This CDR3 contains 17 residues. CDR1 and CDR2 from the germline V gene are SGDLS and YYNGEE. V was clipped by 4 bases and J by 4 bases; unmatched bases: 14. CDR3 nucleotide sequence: TGTGCCAGCAGCCCCCGACAGGGGGAGGGCTATGGCTATGGCTACACCTTC. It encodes CASSPRQGEGYGYGYTF.

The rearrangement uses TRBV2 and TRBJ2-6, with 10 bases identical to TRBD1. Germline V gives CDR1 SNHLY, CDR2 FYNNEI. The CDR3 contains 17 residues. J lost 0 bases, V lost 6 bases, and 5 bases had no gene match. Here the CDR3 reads CASRRQGASSGANVLTF. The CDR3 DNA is TGTGCCAGCAGGAGACAGGGGGCGAGCTCTGGGGCCAACGTCCTGACTTTC.

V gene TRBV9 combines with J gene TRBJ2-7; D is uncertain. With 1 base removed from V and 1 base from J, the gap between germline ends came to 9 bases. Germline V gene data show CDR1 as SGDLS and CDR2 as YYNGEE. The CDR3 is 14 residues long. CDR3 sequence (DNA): TGTGCCAGCAGCGTATCGCCCCTTTCCTACGAGCAGTACTTC. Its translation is CASSVSPLSYEQYF.

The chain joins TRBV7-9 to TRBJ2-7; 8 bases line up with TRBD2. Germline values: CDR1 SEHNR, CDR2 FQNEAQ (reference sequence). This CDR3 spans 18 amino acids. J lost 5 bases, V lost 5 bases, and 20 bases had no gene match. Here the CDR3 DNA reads TGTGCCAGCAGCCGAAGGATCGGACCGGCAGCGGGAGTTGACGAGCAGTACTTC. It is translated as CASSRRIGPAAGVDEQYF. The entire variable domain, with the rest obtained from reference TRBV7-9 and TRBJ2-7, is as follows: DTGVSQNPRHKITKRGQNVTFRCDPISEHNRLYWYRQTLGQGPEFLTYFQNEAQLEKSRLLSDRFSAERPKGSFSTLEIQRTEQGDSAMYLCASSRRIGPAAGVDEQYFGPGTRLTVT.

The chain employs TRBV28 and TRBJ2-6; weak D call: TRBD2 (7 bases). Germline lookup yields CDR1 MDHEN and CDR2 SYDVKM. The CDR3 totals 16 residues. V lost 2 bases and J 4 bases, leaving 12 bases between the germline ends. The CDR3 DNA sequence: TGTGCCAGCAGTTTAGGGGGGGCCTTCGGGGCCAACGTCCTGACTTTC. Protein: CASSLGGAFGANVLTF.

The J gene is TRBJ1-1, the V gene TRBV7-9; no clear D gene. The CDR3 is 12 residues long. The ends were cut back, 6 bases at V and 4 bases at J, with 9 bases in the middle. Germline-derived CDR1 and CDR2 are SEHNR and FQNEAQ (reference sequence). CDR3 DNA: TGTGCCAGCAGGCAGTTGGGCACTGAAGCTTTCTTT. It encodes CASRQLGTEAFF.